This T cell receptor (beta chain) emerged from a study of OX40 agonist ivuxolimab in advanced cancers. Study context: The study treated patients with ivuxolimab, an agonistic anti-OX40 (CD134) antibody. Ivuxolimab was delivered to patients intravenously every 2 weeks at doses spanning 0.01 to 10 mg/kg.

J gave up 2 bases and V 2 bases, and 7 bases lay outside the gene matches. The CDR3 consists of 18 residues. Germline CDR1 and CDR2: LNHDA and SQIVND (reference sequence). A remark on this clone: Its specificity is unknown.

The study's findings and limits: Low normalized clonal expansion also occurred in some nonresponding patients.

This table comes from immunoSEQ multiplex PCR, and its TCRdb copy is limited to in-frame clones, with some not included. This table holds 55,000 to 65,000 clones, around 86% found once. The receptor was derived from an adult with an advanced solid tumor such as melanoma, head and neck, liver or kidney cancer. This sample comprised CD4+ or CD8+ T cells sorted from blood, obtained in a trial of the OX40 agonist ivuxolimab. This sequence joins TRBV19 and TRBJ1-5, with TRBD1 matching over 12 bases. The CDR3: CASSIPGQGAGGNQPQHF. Written as DNA, the CDR3 is TGTGCCAGTAGTATACCGGGACAGGGGGCAGGAGGCAATCAGCCCCAGCATTTT.